This passage covers 26 T cell receptor beta chains from one sample sequenced in a study of T-cell reconstitution after alpha-beta-depleted transplantation in children (dated by TCRdb to the mid-2010s). The time point label on this specimen signifies: day 60 (about 2 months) after transplantation. The treatment or condition label here, explained by the study, means: allogeneic hematopoietic cell transplantation with graft depleted of TCRalphabeta T cells and CD19 B cells. Libraries were made using PCR. The sequencer listed for this sample is Illumina HiSeq 2500. TCR libraries were prepared with molecular barcoding, using unique molecular identifiers to normalize TCRbeta repertoire quantification. TCRdb itself trimmed the public reads at Q25 with fastp, ran MiXCR and retained productive beta chains. Each entry is one CDR3 protein sequence, shown with its most common DNA and genes. For this sample the table gives about 3,300 distinct CDR3 sequences, of which 22% were detected only once. Roughly a quarter of the sample is taken by the ten largest.

Sequenced material: PBMCs, mostly from graft donor cells, taken 60 days after TCRalphabeta/CD19-depleted stem cell transplant. The source of these receptors is a male patient aged 2-9 years who had a stem cell transplant for acute lymphoblastic leukemia, so the T cells may come from the graft donor.

The rearrangement links TRBV10-3 to TRBJ1-1, with D tentatively TRBD1 (6 bases). CDR1 ENHRY and CDR2 SYGVKD come from the germline V gene. Trimming took 0 bases from V and 1 from J, leaving 12 bases between them. This CDR3 has 16 residues. The chain's CDR3 is CAISESTGTRNTEAFF. The CDR3 bases are TGTGCCATCAGTGAGTCCACAGGGACGCGGAACACTGAAGCTTTCTTT.

The chain is built from TRBV28 and TRBJ2-3, with D perhaps matching TRBD2 (5 bases). V gave up 7 bases and J gave up 5 bases, with 16 bases separating them. The CDR3 spans 14 residues. Per the germline V gene, CDR1 is MDHEN and CDR2 is SYDVKM. The CDR3 sequence is CASILSGVGDTQYF. The CDR3 region has the DNA TGTGCCAGCATCCTAAGCGGAGTCGGAGATACGCAGTATTTT.

DNA of the CDR3: TGTGCCAGCAAGGGGTCTACTGAAGCTTTCTTT. Its translation: CASKGSTEAFF. V and J are TRBV19 and TRBJ1-1; a weak D match, TRBD1 (5 bases). The V end was cut by 9 bases, the J end by 5 bases, with 10 bases between. The CDR3 is 11 residues long. Germline values: CDR1 LNHDA, CDR2 SQIVND (reference sequence). The full variable domain, completed using reference TRBV19 and TRBJ1-1, is DGGITQSPKYLFRKEGQNVTLSCEQNLNHDAMYWYRQDPGQGLRLIYYSQIVNDFQKGDIAEGYSVSREKKESFPLTVTSAQKNPTAFYLCASKGSTEAFFGQGTRLTVV.

This clonotype was observed many times. The V call is TRBV5-1, the J call TRBJ2-7; the D call may be TRBD1 or TRBD2 (5 bases each). V was pared by 0 bases and J by 2 bases, with 15 bases between. CDR3 length: 16 amino acids. CDR1 and CDR2 (germline): SGHRS, YFSETQ. The DNA of the CDR3 is TGCGCCAGCAGCTTGGTGTTCGTGGGACGACCCTACGAGCAGTACTTC. This sequence encodes CASSLVFVGRPYEQYF.

This clonotype was recorded only once. The J gene is TRBJ2-1, the V gene TRBV19; 8 bases match TRBD2. CDR1 and CDR2 (germline): LNHDA, SQIVND (reference sequence). The CDR3 sequence is 14 residues long. V lost 5 bases to trimming and J lost 9 bases; unmatched junction nucleotides: 9. CDR3 sequence (DNA): TGTGCCAGTAGTGTCCCCGGGAGGGCAGGTGAGCAGTTCTTC. Translated: CASSVPGRAGEQFF.

This clonotype was counted at least ten times. V gene TRBV20-1 combines with J gene TRBJ2-2; TRBD1 matches at 10 bases. The V and J ends lost 3 bases and 6 bases, in that order; junction bases with no gene match: 10. Looked up from germline, CDR1 is DFQATT and CDR2 is SNEGSKA (reference sequence). CDR3 length: 16 residues. The CDR3 coding sequence is TGCAGTGCTAGGTGCGGACAGGGGGGATTGGCCGGGGAGCTGTTTTTT. Its protein product is CSARCGQGGLAGELFF.

Many counts were recorded for this clonotype. The chain carries TRBV7-2 and TRBJ2-7; D might be TRBD2 (5 bases). V shed 5 bases and J shed 2 bases, with 16 bases lying between them. Germline V CDR1 and CDR2: SGHTA, FQGNSA. The CDR3 runs to 15 residues. The CDR3 is CASSLGGPRPYEQYF. The CDR3 DNA sequence: TGTGCCAGCAGCCTAGGAGGACCCCGGCCCTACGAGCAGTACTTC.

This clonotype is categorized as medium-sized (0.01 to 0.1%). The genes are TRBV20-1 and TRBJ1-2; D uncertain. The germline CDR1 and CDR2 sequences are DFQATT and SNEGSKA (reference sequence). The CDR3 sequence is 11 residues long. Between the trimmed V and J ends, which lost 6 bases and 4 bases, there was a span of 9 bases. DNA for the CDR3: TGCAGTGCCGGACGGACCTATGGCTACACCTTC. Translating gives CSAGRTYGYTF.

The genes are TRBV7-2 and TRBJ1-1; D gene unclear. Trimming cost V 5 bases and J 2 bases, with 12 bases left between them. CDR3 length: 14 residues. Germline V lookup: CDR1 SGHTA, CDR2 FQGNSA. The CDR3 is CASSPGEGNTEAFF. The DNA of the CDR3 is TGTGCCAGCAGCCCCGGGGAGGGAAACACTGAAGCTTTCTTT. Full variable domain (outside the CDR3, taken from reference TRBV7-2 and TRBJ1-1): GAGVSQSPSNKVTEKGKDVELRCDPISGHTALYWYRQSLGQGLEFLIYFQGNSAPDKSGLPSDRFSAERTGGSVSTLTIQRTQQEDSAVYLCASSPGEGNTEAFFGQGTRLTVV.

This clonotype was found once. V is TRBV19 and J is TRBJ2-1; D is uncertain. The CDR3 loop spans 13 amino acids. Between the trimmed V and J ends, which lost 0 bases and 4 bases, there was a span of 4 bases. Germline V CDR1 and CDR2: LNHDA, SQIVND (reference sequence). The CDR3 coding sequence is TGTGCCAGTAGTATAGATGGGTACAATGAGCAGTTCTTC. It specifies CASSIDGYNEQFF.

This clonotype was seen many times. The rearrangement links TRBV7-6 to TRBJ2-5; D gene uncertain. This CDR3 contains 15 residues. The germline V gene encodes CDR1 SGHVS and CDR2 FNYEAQ. With 2 bases removed from V and 3 bases from J, the gap between germline ends came to 13 bases. The CDR3 loop is CASSLCGFMEETQYF. The CDR3 region has the DNA TGTGCCAGCAGCTTATGTGGTTTTATGGAAGAGACCCAGTACTTC.

Ten or more counts support this clonotype. This rearrangement joins TRBV6-2 or TRBV6-3 to TRBJ2-7, with 7 bases aligning to TRBD1. The CDR3 is made up of 16 amino acids. The V gene end was trimmed by 4 bases and the J gene end by 4 bases; junction bases not matched to a gene: 13. CDR1 is MNHEY, CDR2 SVGEGT, per germline. This CDR3 is CASSSGQALLWYEQYF. CDR3 sequence (DNA): TGTGCCAGCAGTTCTGGACAGGCCCTTTTATGGTACGAGCAGTACTTC.

Many counts were recorded for this clonotype. The V gene is TRBV7-2, the J gene TRBJ1-5; D call uncertain. This CDR3 is built from 14 residues. The ends were cut back, 1 base at V and 7 bases at J, with 11 bases in the middle. Germline CDR1 SGHTA, CDR2 FQGNSA. In DNA form, the CDR3 reads TGTGCCAGCAGCTTAGTGGCAGCTAACCAGCCCCAGCATTTT. This gives the protein CASSLVAANQPQHF.

This clonotype is classed as medium-sized. V gene TRBV6-5 combines with J gene TRBJ2-7; 8 bases match TRBD1. J gave up 8 bases and V 5 bases, and 11 bases lay outside the gene matches. This CDR3 has 14 amino acids. Germline V gives CDR1 MNHEY, CDR2 SVGAGI. DNA of the CDR3: TGTGCCAGCAGTCCGCCAGGGGGCGGTAGGAAGCAGTACTTC. Protein: CASSPPGGGRKQYF.

This clonotype was seen many times. The rearrangement links TRBV28 to TRBJ1-2, with 7 bases lining up with TRBD1. This CDR3 comprises 14 residues. The germline CDR1 and CDR2 sequences are MDHEN and SYDVKM. Trimming removed 4 bases from V and 0 bases from J; junction bases left unmatched: 2. The CDR3 loop reads CASSWGQSNYGYTF. DNA of the CDR3: TGTGCCAGCAGTTGGGGACAGTCTAACTATGGCTACACCTTC.

This clonotype has a count of ten or more. V and J are TRBV9 and TRBJ2-3; 9 nucleotides align to TRBD2. Germline V gives CDR1 SGDLS, CDR2 YYNGEE. With V trimmed by 0 bases and J by 10 bases, 9 bases remained unmatched. The CDR3 is 15 residues long. This CDR3 reads CASSVDSSGTPSQYF. The DNA of the CDR3 is TGTGCCAGCAGCGTAGATTCTAGCGGGACCCCATCGCAGTATTTT.

This clonotype is large in the sample. The genes are TRBV20-1 and TRBJ2-3; TRBD2 matches at 8 bases. Germline assignment: CDR1 DFQATT and CDR2 SNEGSKA (reference sequence). This CDR3 has 14 amino acids. With 2 bases clipped from V and 3 bases from J, the junction kept 4 bases outside the gene matches. DNA for the CDR3: TGCAGTGCTAGAAGCGGGGGAGGTACAGATACGCAGTATTTT. It specifies CSARSGGGTDTQYF.

This clonotype came up many times. The chain links TRBV3-1 to TRBJ2-5; no reliable D call. CDR3 length equals 15 residues. Per the germline V gene, CDR1 is LGHDT and CDR2 is YNNKEL (reference sequence). V was shortened by 0 bases and J by 4 bases, with 12 bases between the two germline ends. CDR3 sequence (DNA): TGTGCCAGCAGCCAAGATAGAACACAACGAGAGACCCAGTACTTC. Protein: CASSQDRTQRETQYF.

This clonotype was seen many times. The gene calls are TRBV6-2 or TRBV6-3 and TRBJ2-7; TRBD2 agrees at 7 bases. The CDR3 has 16 residues. Germline lookup yields CDR1 MNHEY and CDR2 SVGEGT. The junction had 8 bases not matched to a gene; V was cut back by 0 bases and J by 3 bases. DNA for the CDR3: TGTGCCAGCAGTTACTCGATAGGTGGGGACTACTACGAGCAGTACTTC. Translated: CASSYSIGGDYYEQYF.

This clonotype appeared many times. The rearrangement links TRBV19 to TRBJ2-1; D gene uncertain. Germline CDR1 reads LNHDA; CDR2 reads SQIVND (reference sequence). V lost 0 bases, J lost 6 bases, and 12 bases lay in between. The CDR3 has 15 amino acids. The CDR3 sequence is CASSIDRYEGNEQFF. The CDR3 nucleotides are TGTGCCAGTAGTATAGACCGCTACGAAGGCAATGAGCAGTTCTTC. The whole variable domain, remainder taken from reference TRBV19 and TRBJ2-1, is DGGITQSPKYLFRKEGQNVTLSCEQNLNHDAMYWYRQDPGQGLRLIYYSQIVNDFQKGDIAEGYSVSREKKESFPLTVTSAQKNPTAFYLCASSIDRYEGNEQFFGPGTRLTVL.

This clonotype was detected ten times or more. The chain carries TRBV12-3 or TRBV12-4 and TRBJ2-7; TRBD1 agrees at 9 bases. This CDR3 comprises 14 residues. Trimming at V came to 6 bases and at J to 2 bases, leaving 5 bases not matched to a gene. CDR3 nucleotide sequence: TGTGCCAGCAGACGCAGGGACAGGGCCTACGAGCAGTACTTC. Its translation: CASRRRDRAYEQYF.

In this sample, this clonotype is medium-sized. The rearrangement links TRBV28 to TRBJ1-2; TRBD1 is a possible D gene (5 bases). V lost 6 bases to trimming and J lost 3 bases, with 17 bases between them. CDR3 length equals 15 residues. Germline assignment: CDR1 MDHEN and CDR2 SYDVKM. The CDR3 sequence: CASSTGGGFYYGYTF. The CDR3 DNA reads TGTGCCAGCAGCACCGGTGGGGGTTTCTACTATGGCTACACCTTC.

This clonotype was counted at least ten times. This rearrangement joins TRBV2 to TRBJ2-5, with 10 bases that match TRBD2. Germline CDR1 and CDR2: SNHLY and FYNNEI. The junction had 8 bases not matched to a gene; V was cut back by 5 bases and J by 5 bases. The CDR3 is 15 amino acids. The CDR3 region is CASSYSGRLGETQYF. The CDR3, as DNA: TGTGCCAGCAGTTATAGCGGGAGGCTAGGCGAGACCCAGTACTTC.

By share, this clonotype ranks as medium-sized (0.01 to 0.1%). The chain joins TRBV7-9 to TRBJ1-1; D call uncertain. The germline V gene encodes CDR1 SEHNR and CDR2 FQNEAQ (reference sequence). This CDR3 has 13 residues. The ends were cut back, 3 bases at V and 6 bases at J, with 11 bases in the middle. The CDR3 sequence is CASSLPGWPEAFF. DNA for the CDR3: TGTGCCAGCAGCTTGCCGGGTTGGCCTGAAGCTTTCTTT.

By sample fraction, this clonotype is medium-sized. This rearrangement joins TRBV6-2 or TRBV6-3 to TRBJ2-7, with 8 bases lining up with TRBD2. After removal of 6 bases from V and 5 bases from J, the junction contained 12 bases not matched to a gene. Germline assignment: CDR1 MNHEY and CDR2 SVGEGT. CDR3 length: 15 amino acids. The CDR3 DNA sequence: TGTGCCAGCAGCCGCCAAAGCGGGAGAATGGACGAGCAGTACTTC. Translation gives CASSRQSGRMDEQYF.

This clonotype qualifies as medium-sized (0.01 to 0.1%). V is TRBV29-1 and J is TRBJ2-7; D may be TRBD1 (7 bases). The germline V and J ends were trimmed by 6 bases and 8 bases, with 23 bases remaining between them. Germline lookup yields CDR1 SQVTM and CDR2 ANQGSEA. The CDR3 covers 14 residues. The DNA of the CDR3 is TGCAGCGTGGAGGGGGCCACCCCACTACGTCAGCAGTACTTC. This sequence encodes CSVEGATPLRQQYF.